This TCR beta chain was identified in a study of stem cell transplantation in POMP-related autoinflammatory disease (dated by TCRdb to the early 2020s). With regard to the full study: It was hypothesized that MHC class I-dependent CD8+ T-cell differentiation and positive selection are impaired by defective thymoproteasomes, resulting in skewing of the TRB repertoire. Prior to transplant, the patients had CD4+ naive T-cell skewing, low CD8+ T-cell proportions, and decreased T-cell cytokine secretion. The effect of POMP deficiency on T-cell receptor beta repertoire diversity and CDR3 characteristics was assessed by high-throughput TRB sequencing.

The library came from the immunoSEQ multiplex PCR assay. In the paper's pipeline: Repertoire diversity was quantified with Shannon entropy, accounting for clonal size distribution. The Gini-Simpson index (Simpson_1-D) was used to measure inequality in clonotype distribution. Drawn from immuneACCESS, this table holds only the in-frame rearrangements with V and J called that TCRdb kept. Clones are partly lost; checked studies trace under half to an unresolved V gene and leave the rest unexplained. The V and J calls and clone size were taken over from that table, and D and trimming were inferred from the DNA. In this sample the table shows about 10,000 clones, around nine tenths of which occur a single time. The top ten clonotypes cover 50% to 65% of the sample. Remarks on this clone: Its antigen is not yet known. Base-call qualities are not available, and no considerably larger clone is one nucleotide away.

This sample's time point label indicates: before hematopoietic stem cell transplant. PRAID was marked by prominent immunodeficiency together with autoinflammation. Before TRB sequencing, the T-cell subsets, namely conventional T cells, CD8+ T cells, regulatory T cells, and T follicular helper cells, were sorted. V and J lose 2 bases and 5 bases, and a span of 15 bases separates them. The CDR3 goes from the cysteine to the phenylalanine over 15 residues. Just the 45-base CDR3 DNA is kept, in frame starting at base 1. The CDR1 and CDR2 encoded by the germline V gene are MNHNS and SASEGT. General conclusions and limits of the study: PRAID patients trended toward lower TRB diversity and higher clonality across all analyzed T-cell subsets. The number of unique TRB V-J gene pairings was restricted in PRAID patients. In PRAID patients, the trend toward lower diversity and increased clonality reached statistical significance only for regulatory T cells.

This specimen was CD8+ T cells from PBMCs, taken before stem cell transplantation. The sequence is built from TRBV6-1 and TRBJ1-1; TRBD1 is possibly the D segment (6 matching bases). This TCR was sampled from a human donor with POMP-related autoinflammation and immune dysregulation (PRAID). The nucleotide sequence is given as TGTGCCAGCAGTGAATTGGAGGGGGAAGGAACTGAAGCTTTCTTT. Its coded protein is CASSELEGEGTEAFF.